This TCR beta chain originates from a study of CD8 T cells in ankylosing spondylitis. This clonotype was seen more than once but under ten times. As yet, its antigen is unknown. CDR1 is SNHLY and CDR2 is FYNNEI in the germline V gene. This CDR3 has 13 amino acids. V lost 5 bases, J lost 5 bases, and 10 bases lay in between. For TCR beta, libraries came from quantitative 5'-RACE with molecular barcodes. TCRdb re-called the 5' RACE reads through MiXCR, storing one row per CDR3 protein. Of over 200,000 distinct CDR3 sequences listed, 8% to 11% are singletons. Points from the study as a whole: Ankylosing spondylitis blood seemed to carry a telltale TCR beta motif made of under ten highly homologous variants.

The sequence was collected from a male donor with ankylosing spondylitis or in good health (not recorded which). The sequencing sample was made of blood, either unsorted or a sorted T cell fraction (not recorded which). V gene TRBV2 combines with J gene TRBJ2-1; D is perhaps TRBD1 (6 bases). The chain's CDR3 is CASSNTGNNEQFF. The CDR3 DNA sequence: TGTGCCAGCAGTAACACAGGGAACAATGAGCAGTTCTTC.